This T cell receptor (beta chain) was recorded in a study of cytomegalovirus exposure and HLA in healthy donors. Study in general: A data release that came early held approximately 92 million unique TCRs from HLA-typed donors. Among the roughly 430 genotyped donors, approximately 82% were placed in the Caucasian-associated ancestry cluster.

Study-wide results and caveats: Most TCR sequences showed up rarely, but some public TCRs showed up in many donors.

The CDR3 covers 15 residues. Germline assignment: CDR1 LNHDA and CDR2 SQIVND (reference sequence). The trim removed 3 bases at V and 4 bases at J, leaving 8 bases unmatched. With 60 Vbeta and 13 Jbeta primers, the PCR was carried out. The method was immunoSEQ multiplex PCR; TCRdb's version includes in-frame clones alone and lacks a portion of them. This sample yields roughly 220,000 clones, of which roughly 70% are seen a single time; about 2.5% belongs to the top ten. On this clone: Antigen: not known.

The sample was PBMCs. V usage is TRBV19 and J usage is TRBJ1-2, with TRBD1 matching over 7 bases. The TCR sequence derives from a man aged 40-49 years in good health and CMV-seropositive. The CDR3, as DNA: TGTGCCAGTAGTATTGGGACAGCTACGGGCTATGGCTACACCTTC. Translated, it gives CASSIGTATGYGYTF.